These 29 T cell receptor beta chains were sequenced from one sample in a study of cytomegalovirus exposure and HLA in healthy donors. In the PCR, 60 Vbeta and 13 Jbeta primers were used. Assay used: immunoSEQ multiplex PCR; TCRdb lists only in-frame clones, some missing. The sample lists over 150,000 clones; 80% to 90% were seen once. The sample taken for sequencing was PBMCs. The receptor source for this set is a man in his forties or fifties in good health and CMV-seropositive.

CDR3 amino acids: CASSYFQGSGNTIYF. The CDR3 DNA reads as TGTGCCAGCAGTTACTTCCAGGGGTCAGGAAACACCATATATTTT. V usage is TRBV6-5 and J usage is TRBJ1-3; a possible D gene is TRBD1 (6 bases). From germline, CDR1 is MNHEY and CDR2 SVGAGI. The ends were cut back, 1 base at V and 4 bases at J, with 11 bases in the middle. The CDR3 totals 15 residues.

The V gene is TRBV30, the J gene TRBJ2-7; TRBD1 agrees at 8 bases. V dropped 5 bases and J dropped 0; count of bases not matched to a gene: 9. The germline gives CDR1 GTSNPN, CDR2 SVGIG (reference sequence). The CDR3 extends over 15 amino acids. CDR3 protein: CAWETGQGASYEQYF. As DNA, the CDR3 is TGTGCCTGGGAAACTGGACAGGGCGCCTCCTACGAGCAGTACTTC.

This clone was detected only once. The chain couples TRBV4-1 to TRBJ2-4, with a weak D call TRBD1 (6 bases). Trimming took off 3 bases at V and 0 bases at J, with 12 bases between the two ends. CDR3 length: 16 amino acids. CDR1 and CDR2 (germline): MGHRA, YSYEKL. The CDR3 DNA reads TGCGCCAGCAGCCAGAACAGGGAACTAGCCAAAAACATTCAGTACTTC. Its protein product is CASSQNRELAKNIQYF.

This clone was counted a single time. The genes are TRBV5-8 and TRBJ2-7, with D maybe TRBD2 (6 bases). From germline, CDR1 is SGHTS and CDR2 YDEGEE. V shed 3 bases and J shed 5 bases, with 21 bases lying between them. The CDR3 sequence is 16 residues long. CDR3 loop: CASSYATQVLAHEQYF. For the CDR3, the DNA is TGTGCCAGCAGCTACGCCACCCAGGTACTAGCCCACGAGCAGTACTTC.

This clone was seen only a few times. The chain has TRBV5-6 and TRBJ1-1; D possibly corresponds to TRBD1 (6 bases). Trimming shortened V by 0 bases and J by 7 bases, and 7 bases separated the two germline ends. Germline CDR1 is SGHDT and CDR2 is YYEEEE. The CDR3 has 12 amino acids. In DNA, the CDR3 is TGTGCCAGCAGCTTGGCGACAGGTGAAGCTTTCTTT. Its protein is CASSLATGEAFF.

V gene TRBV28 combines with J gene TRBJ1-2, with a possible D match to TRBD1 (5 bases). Trimming removed 6 bases at V and 5 bases at J, with 22 bases between. CDR1 and CDR2 (germline): MDHEN, SYDVKM. This CDR3 region has 16 residues. The CDR3 reads CASRPGGPSNGYGYTF. In DNA, the CDR3 is TGTGCCAGCAGGCCGGGGGGACCGTCAAACGGGTATGGCTACACCTTC.

This sequence joins TRBV28 and TRBJ2-1; the match to TRBD1 covers 8 bases. The length of the CDR3 is 14 residues. J lost 0 bases, V lost 6 bases, and 1 base had no gene match. The germline V gene encodes CDR1 MDHEN and CDR2 SYDVKM. CDR3 residues: CASRGTGSYNEQFF. The CDR3 DNA sequence: TGTGCCAGCAGGGGGACAGGCTCCTACAATGAGCAGTTCTTC.

The rearrangement uses TRBV7-2 and TRBJ2-1; 13 positions agree with TRBD2. CDR1 is SGHTA and CDR2 is FQGNSA in the germline V gene. This CDR3 is 17 amino acids long. V gave up 7 bases and J gave up 1 base; unmatched junction bases: 7. CDR3 sequence reads: CASTETGLAGSYNEQFF. The DNA of the CDR3 is TGTGCCAGCACCGAAACGGGACTAGCGGGATCCTACAATGAGCAGTTCTTC.

This chain links TRBV29-1 with TRBJ1-2, with 9 bases matching TRBD1. The germline gives CDR1 SQVTM, CDR2 ANQGSEA. The CDR3 length is 16 residues. The V segment lost 6 bases and the J segment 4 bases; nucleotides outside the gene matches: 15. This CDR3 reads CSVHVPGQGPGYGYTF. Written as DNA, the CDR3 is TGCAGCGTCCACGTCCCGGGACAGGGTCCGGGCTATGGCTACACCTTC.

The genes are TRBV7-9 and TRBJ2-3; tentative D call: TRBD1 (5 bases). CDR1 SEHNR and CDR2 FQNEAQ come from the germline V gene (reference sequence). This CDR3 has 13 residues. The V gene lost 1 base and the J gene lost 5 bases, with 7 bases spanning the gap. CDR3 residues: CASSLDQGDTQYF. The DNA for the CDR3 is TGTGCCAGCAGCTTAGACCAGGGAGATACGCAGTATTTT.

The V call is TRBV2, the J call TRBJ1-2; D is unresolved. From germline, CDR1 is SNHLY and CDR2 FYNNEI. Trimming removed 1 base from V and 7 bases from J, with 10 bases in between. This CDR3 is built from 13 residues. CDR3 DNA: TGTGCCAGCAGTGAAGAGGAGACCGGTGGCTACACCTTC. Its translation is CASSEEETGGYTF.

The gene calls are TRBV4-3 and TRBJ2-7; a weak D match, TRBD2 (6 bases). The germline V gene has CDR1 LGHNA and CDR2 YSLEER. The CDR3 length is 15 residues. V dropped 1 base and J dropped 3 bases, with 13 bases sitting between them. CDR3 nucleotides: TGCGCCAGCAGCCAAGGTGGGGGGAACAGCTACGAGCAGTACTTC. It is translated as CASSQGGGNSYEQYF.

The rearrangement joins TRBV5-5 to TRBJ1-2; D ambiguous. The germline gives CDR1 SGHKS, CDR2 YYEKEE (reference sequence). The CDR3 totals 14 residues. Trimming cost V 6 bases and J 0 bases, with 12 bases left between them. The CDR3 region is CASMPRVANYGYTF. DNA for the CDR3: TGTGCCAGCATGCCGCGTGTGGCTAACTATGGCTACACCTTC.

This clone was counted only a few times. The chain uses TRBV18 and TRBJ2-1, with D uncertain. The CDR3 sequence is 13 residues long. Trimming pared 3 bases from V and 7 bases from J, leaving 10 bases between. Germline CDR1 is KGHSH and CDR2 is LQKENI. CDR3 protein: CASSPDIANEQFF. CDR3 bases: TGTGCCAGCTCACCCGATATAGCAAATGAGCAGTTCTTC.

Comment on this clone: The junction shows a germline mismatch at one end, possibly a read error. This chain connects TRBV5-4 to TRBJ2-5; maybe TRBD2 (5 bases). Germline V lookup: CDR1 SGHNT, CDR2 YYREEE (reference sequence). The CDR3 runs to 15 residues. CDR3 DNA sequence: TGTGCCGGCAGATACCAGACCGGGGTCCAAGAGACCCAGTACTTC. It translates to CAGRYQTGVQETQYF.

The chain has TRBV28 and TRBJ2-7, with TRBD2 identical over 9 bases. CDR3 length equals 14 residues. The V gene end was trimmed by 3 bases and the J gene end by 5 bases; junction bases not matched to a gene: 5. Germline V gene data show CDR1 as MDHEN and CDR2 as SYDVKM. CDR3 sequence: CASSFLPSGDEQYF. The CDR3 region has the DNA TGTGCCAGCAGTTTCCTTCCTAGCGGGGACGAGCAGTACTTC. Using reference TRBV28 and TRBJ2-7 for the parts outside the CDR3, the full variable domain is DVKVTQSSRYLVKRTGEKVFLECVQDMDHENMFWYRQDPGLGLRLIYFSYDVKMKEKGDIPEGYSVSREKKERFSLILESASTNQTSMYLCASSFLPSGDEQYFGPGTRLTVT.

The sample holds a few counts of this clone. J is TRBJ2-7 and V is TRBV23-1; D possibly corresponds to TRBD1 (5 bases). TRBV23-1 is an open reading frame whose function is uncertain. The CDR3 is 15 amino acids. Trimming left V 1 base short and J 3 bases short, with 13 bases between. CDR3 in DNA: TGCGCCAGCAGTCAATATCAGGGTTCCCACTACGAGCAGTACTTC. Translated, it gives CASSQYQGSHYEQYF.

The J gene is TRBJ1-4, the V gene TRBV7-9; 8 bases agree with TRBD1. V trimming: 5 bases; J trimming: 0 bases; junction bases outside the gene matches: 8. Germline V gene data show CDR1 as SEHNR and CDR2 as FQNEAQ (reference sequence). This CDR3 contains 17 residues. DNA for the CDR3: TGTGCCAGCAGCCCCGACAGGGGTTTGTCAACTAATGAAAAACTGTTTTTT. This gives the protein CASSPDRGLSTNEKLFF.

J is TRBJ1-5 and V is TRBV28; 10 bases match TRBD1. Germline CDR1 is MDHEN and CDR2 is SYDVKM. The CDR3 covers 15 residues. The trim removed 6 bases at V and 7 bases at J, leaving 9 bases unmatched. Here the CDR3 reads CASRSWKTGGQPQHF. The CDR3 DNA reads TGTGCCAGCAGATCGTGGAAGACAGGGGGCCAGCCCCAGCATTTT.

The J gene is TRBJ1-2, the V gene TRBV19; possible D gene TRBD1, 6 bases. Germline V gene data show CDR1 as LNHDA and CDR2 as SQIVND (reference sequence). V was shortened by 6 bases and J by 4 bases, with 18 bases between the two germline ends. The CDR3 contains 15 residues. DNA of the CDR3: TGTGCCAGTAGAGACCCTACACAGGGAATCTATGGCTACACCTTC. The encoded protein is CASRDPTQGIYGYTF. Full variable domain (rest looked up from reference TRBV19 and TRBJ1-2): DGGITQSPKYLFRKEGQNVTLSCEQNLNHDAMYWYRQDPGQGLRLIYYSQIVNDFQKGDIAEGYSVSREKKESFPLTVTSAQKNPTAFYLCASRDPTQGIYGYTFGSGTRLTVV.

The genes are TRBV2 and TRBJ1-2; the match to TRBD1 covers 9 bases. This CDR3 is 14 amino acids long. Germline CDR1 reads SNHLY; CDR2 reads FYNNEI. The junction had 2 bases not matched to a gene; V was cut back by 6 bases and J by 0 bases. The CDR3 loop reads CASRGQGANYGYTF. Written as DNA, the CDR3 is TGTGCCAGCAGGGGACAGGGAGCTAACTATGGCTACACCTTC.

The chain joins TRBV6-5 to TRBJ2-7; 7 positions agree with TRBD2. The CDR3 is made up of 13 amino acids. V shed 8 bases, J shed 3 bases, and the junction held 7 bases outside the gene matches. From germline, CDR1 is MNHEY and CDR2 SVGAGI. CDR3 coding DNA: TGTGCCAGCGGTCGCGGGAGTAACTACGAGCAGTACTTC. Translation: CASGRGSNYEQYF.

A few counts support this clone. This chain links TRBV27 with TRBJ2-5; 10 bases map to TRBD2. The DNA matches TRBJ2-7 better at its end, which makes the J call doubtful. Per the germline V gene, CDR1 is MNHEY and CDR2 is SMNVEV (reference sequence). This CDR3 is 17 amino acids long. The CDR3 DNA is TGTGCCAGCAGTCGCCGCGCCGGGACTAGCGCCGCCTACGAGCAGTACTTC. Amino acid sequence: CASSRRAGTSAAYEQYF.

This clone was seen only a few times. This chain uses TRBV5-4 with TRBJ1-1; no firm D call. The germline V and J ends were trimmed by 4 bases and 3 bases, with 13 bases remaining between them. The CDR3 is 14 residues long. Germline CDR1 reads SGHNT; CDR2 reads YYREEE (reference sequence). CDR3 DNA sequence: TGTGCCAGCAGCCCGGGCATCGGGGACACTGAAGCTTTCTTT. Translating gives CASSPGIGDTEAFF.

The rearrangement joins TRBV6-6 to TRBJ2-7; 8 bases map to TRBD1. The CDR3 runs 12 residues. Germline values: CDR1 MNHNY, CDR2 SVGAGI (reference sequence). J lost 2 bases, V lost 7 bases, and 1 base had no gene match. The CDR3 bases are TGTGCCAGCAAACAGGGGGCCTACGAGCAGTACTTC. Its protein is CASKQGAYEQYF.

The chain joins TRBV7-3 to TRBJ2-7; D perhaps matches TRBD2 (5 bases). Trimming shortened V by 2 bases and J by 7 bases, and 15 bases separated the two germline ends. Germline assignment: CDR1 SGHTA and CDR2 FQGTGA. The CDR3 sequence is 14 residues long. The CDR3: CASSLRGSGYEQYF. In nucleotides, the CDR3 is TGTGCCAGCAGCTTACGGGGTTCGGGGTATGAGCAGTACTTC.

The J gene is TRBJ1-4, the V gene TRBV25-1; 8 bases match TRBD1. CDR1 is MGHDK, CDR2 SYGVNS, per germline. The CDR3 loop spans 15 amino acids. With 2 bases clipped from V and 7 bases from J, the junction kept 6 bases outside the gene matches. In DNA form, the CDR3 reads TGTGCCAGCAGTGAAACCAGGGGGCCAGGTGAAAAACTGTTTTTT. Amino acid sequence: CASSETRGPGEKLFF.

For this clone: Other DNA sequences in the sample encode the same CDR3. The chain is built from TRBV28 and TRBJ2-5; D not resolved. The CDR3 extends over 13 amino acids. Looked up from germline, CDR1 is MDHEN and CDR2 is SYDVKM. V was shortened by 2 bases and J by 1 base, with 5 bases between the two germline ends. CDR3 amino acids: CASSLDSQETQYF. The CDR3 DNA follows: TGTGCCAGCAGTTTAGACTCCCAAGAGACCCAGTACTTC. Filled out from reference TRBV28 and TRBJ2-5, the complete variable domain reads DVKVTQSSRYLVKRTGEKVFLECVQDMDHENMFWYRQDPGLGLRLIYFSYDVKMKEKGDIPEGYSVSREKKERFSLILESASTNQTSMYLCASSLDSQETQYFGPGTRLLVL.

The rearrangement links TRBV2 to TRBJ1-2; 8 bases match TRBD1. The V gene end was trimmed by 6 bases and the J gene end by 3 bases; junction bases not matched to a gene: 3. The CDR3 is made up of 13 amino acids. Germline CDR1 and CDR2: SNHLY and FYNNEI. The CDR3 is CASSQGADYGYTF. CDR3 nucleotides: TGTGCCAGCAGCCAGGGGGCGGACTATGGCTACACCTTC.